This T cell receptor (beta chain) was identified in a study of T cell changes during pregnancy in multiple sclerosis. Per the germline V gene, CDR1 is LGHNA and CDR2 is YSLEER. Trimming cost V 3 bases and J 3 bases; bases outside gene matches: 6. CDR3 size: 16 residues. Measured with immunoSEQ multiplex PCR; TCRdb has only the in-frame clones, and not every one. The data show fewer than 70,000 clones, around nine tenths seen once. This receptor was taken from a female donor with multiple sclerosis, enrolled in a pregnancy study. The sample consisted of peripheral blood, taken in the second trimester of pregnancy. The chain employs TRBV4-3 and TRBJ2-3, with 10 bases matching TRBD2. The CDR3 region has the DNA TGCGCCAGCAGCCAGCGGGCTAGCGGGAGAACAGATACGCAGTATTTT. This translates into CASSQRASGRTDTQYF.